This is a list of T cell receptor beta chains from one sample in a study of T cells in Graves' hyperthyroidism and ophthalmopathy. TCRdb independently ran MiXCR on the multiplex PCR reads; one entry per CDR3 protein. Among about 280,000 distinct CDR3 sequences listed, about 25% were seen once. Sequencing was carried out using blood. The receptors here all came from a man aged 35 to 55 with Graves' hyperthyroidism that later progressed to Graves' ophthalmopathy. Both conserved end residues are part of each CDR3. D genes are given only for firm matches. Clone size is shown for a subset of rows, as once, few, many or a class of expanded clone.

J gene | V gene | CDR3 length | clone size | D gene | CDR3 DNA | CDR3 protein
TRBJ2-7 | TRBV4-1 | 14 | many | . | TGCGCCAGCAGCGATGGGATAAGACCTCGGGAGCAGTACTTC | CASSDGIRPREQYF
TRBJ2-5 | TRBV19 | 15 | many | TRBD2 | TGTGCCAGTAGTATCCCCGGACTAGCGGGAGAGACCCAGTACTTC | CASSIPGLAGETQYF
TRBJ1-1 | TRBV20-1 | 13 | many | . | TGCAGTGCCTCATCCGTGGGGAACACTGAAGCTTTCTTT | CSASSVGNTEAFF
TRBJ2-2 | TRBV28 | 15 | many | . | TGTGCCAGCAGTTATGCACAGGCCAACACCGGGGAGCTGTTTTTT | CASSYAQANTGELFF
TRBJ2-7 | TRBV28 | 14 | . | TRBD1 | TGTGCCAGCAGTTTCGGACAGGGGGCTTGGGAGCAGTACTTC | CASSFGQGAWEQYF
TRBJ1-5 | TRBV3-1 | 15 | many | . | TGTGCCAGCAGCCAAGGGCAGGGTCCAACTCAGCCCCAGCATTTT | CASSQGQGPTQPQHF
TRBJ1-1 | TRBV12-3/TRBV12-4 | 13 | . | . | TGTGCCAGTCAGTCCAGCATGAACATTGAAGCTTTCTTT | CASQSSMNIEAFF
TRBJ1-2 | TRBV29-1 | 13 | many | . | TGCAGCGTTGAAGCCCAGATTAACTATGGCTACACCTTC | CSVEAQINYGYTF
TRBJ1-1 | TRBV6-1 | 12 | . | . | TGTGCCAGCAGGCCCGGGTTCAGTGAAGCTTTCTTT | CASRPGFSEAFF
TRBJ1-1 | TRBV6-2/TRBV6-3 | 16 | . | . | TGTGCCAGCAGTTATGACGGGGACAACTTGAACACTGAAGCTTTCTTT | CASSYDGDNLNTEAFF
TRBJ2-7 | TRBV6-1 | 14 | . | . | TGTGCCAGCAGTGGACAGACTAGCTCCTACGAGCAGTACTTC | CASSGQTSSYEQYF